A selection of T cell receptor beta chains follows, all from one sample in a study of CD8 T cells in Susac syndrome. TCRdb re-called the immunoSEQ multiplex PCR reads with MiXCR, one entry per CDR3 protein. The table records approximately 180,000 distinct CDR3 sequences, more than 90% of them present only once. The sample was CD4+ T cells from PBMCs. The receptors were sampled from a human donor with multiple sclerosis. CDR3s include the opening cysteine and the closing phenylalanine or tryptophan. Each record gives: clone size, V gene, J gene, D gene, CDR3 DNA, CDR3 protein. D genes are given only for firm matches. Size tells how often a clone was seen (once, few, many) or the class of an expanded clone, and some rows leave it out.

abundance: -; v_gene: TRBV7-2; j_gene: TRBJ2-7; d_gene: -; CDR3nt: TGTGCCAGCAGCTTATCAGGAGGTGCGACCTACGAGCAGTACTTC; CDR3aa: CASSLSGGATYEQYF
abundance: -; v_gene: TRBV15; j_gene: TRBJ1-2; d_gene: TRBD1; CDR3nt: TGTGCCACCAGCAGAAATACAGGGGATCGGTATGGCTACACCTTC; CDR3aa: CATSRNTGDRYGYTF
abundance: once; v_gene: TRBV20-1; j_gene: TRBJ2-1; d_gene: -; CDR3nt: TGCAGTGCTGGGGGGTTTAGTTGGGCGTCCTACAATGAGCAGTTCTTC; CDR3aa: CSAGGFSWASYNEQFF
abundance: -; v_gene: TRBV4-2; j_gene: TRBJ1-2; d_gene: -; CDR3nt: TGTGCCAGCAGCCAAGATCTTGGAGGGTTTGGCTACACCTTC; CDR3aa: CASSQDLGGFGYTF
abundance: -; v_gene: TRBV4-1; j_gene: TRBJ2-4; d_gene: -; CDR3nt: TGCGCCAGCAGCCAATCCGGCCTGACACTAGCCAAAAACATTCAGTACTTC; CDR3aa: CASSQSGLTLAKNIQYF
abundance: -; v_gene: TRBV24-1; j_gene: TRBJ1-1; d_gene: -; CDR3nt: TGTGCCACCAGTGATAGCGGGACCACTGAAGCTTTCTTT; CDR3aa: CATSDSGTTEAFF
abundance: -; v_gene: TRBV20-1; j_gene: TRBJ1-5; d_gene: TRBD1; CDR3nt: TGCAGTGCCACTAGACAGGGGGGCAATCAGCCCCAGCATTTT; CDR3aa: CSATRQGGNQPQHF
abundance: -; v_gene: TRBV20-1; j_gene: TRBJ2-7; d_gene: -; CDR3nt: TGCAGTGCCGGGGACCATAAAGAATACGAGCAGTACTTC; CDR3aa: CSAGDHKEYEQYF
abundance: -; v_gene: TRBV20-1; j_gene: TRBJ2-7; d_gene: TRBD2; CDR3nt: TGCAGTGCGGGGACCCCGGGGGGGGCCTCCTACGAGCAGTACTTC; CDR3aa: CSAGTPGGASYEQYF
abundance: -; v_gene: TRBV5-4; j_gene: TRBJ2-7; d_gene: TRBD1; CDR3nt: TGTGCCAGCAGCAATCCGGGACAGGCTTACGAGCAGTACTTC; CDR3aa: CASSNPGQAYEQYF
abundance: -; v_gene: TRBV20-1; j_gene: TRBJ2-1; d_gene: -; CDR3nt: TGCAGTGCCATCTCCCATGAGCAGTTCTTC; CDR3aa: CSAISHEQFF
abundance: once; v_gene: TRBV12-3/TRBV12-4; j_gene: TRBJ1-1; d_gene: TRBD1; CDR3nt: TGTGCCAGCAAAGGACAGGGGTCGGGCACTGAAGCTTTCTTT; CDR3aa: CASKGQGSGTEAFF
abundance: -; v_gene: TRBV12-3/TRBV12-4; j_gene: TRBJ1-6; d_gene: -; CDR3nt: TGTGCCAGCAGTTTCCCAAATTCACCCCTCCACTTT; CDR3aa: CASSFPNSPLHF